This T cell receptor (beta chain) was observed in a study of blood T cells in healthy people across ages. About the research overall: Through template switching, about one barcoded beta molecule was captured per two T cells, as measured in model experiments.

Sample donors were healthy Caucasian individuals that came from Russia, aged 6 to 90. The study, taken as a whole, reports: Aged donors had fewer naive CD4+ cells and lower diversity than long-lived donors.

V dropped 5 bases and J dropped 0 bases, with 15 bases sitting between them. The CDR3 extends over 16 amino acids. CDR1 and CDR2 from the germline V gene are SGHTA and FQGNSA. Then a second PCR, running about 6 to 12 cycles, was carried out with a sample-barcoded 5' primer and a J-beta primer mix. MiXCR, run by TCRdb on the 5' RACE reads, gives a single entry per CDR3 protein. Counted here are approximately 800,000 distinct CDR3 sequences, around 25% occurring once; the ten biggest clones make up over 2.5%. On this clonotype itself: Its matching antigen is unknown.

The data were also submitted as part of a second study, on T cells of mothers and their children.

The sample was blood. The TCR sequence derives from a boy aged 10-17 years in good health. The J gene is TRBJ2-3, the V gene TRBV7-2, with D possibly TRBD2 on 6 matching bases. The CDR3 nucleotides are TGTGCCAGCAGCCCCCAGGCGGGGATTAGCACAGATACGCAGTATTTT. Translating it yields CASSPQAGISTDTQYF.